A selection of T cell receptor beta chains follows, all from one sample in a study of blood T cell repertoires in COVID-19. Data came from immunoSEQ multiplex PCR; TCRdb stores just in-frame clones and leaves some out. The sample carries about 300,000 clones, roughly 86% recorded once. What was sequenced was peripheral blood. Every receptor here comes from a man aged 65-85 years with acute or convalescent COVID-19. The CDR3 runs from the conserved cysteine through the conserved F or W. A D gene is named only where the DNA matches it firmly. The size field is filled for only some rows; it gives once, few, many or a size class.

CDR3aa	CDR3nt	d_gene	len	v_gene	j_gene	abundance
CAITSDRAYNEQFF	TGTGCCATCACCTCCGACAGAGCCTACAATGAGCAGTTCTTC	NA	14	TRBV10-3	TRBJ2-1	NA
CASSLVPSGGTYEQYF	TGTGCCAGCAGCTTAGTCCCCAGCGGGGGCACCTACGAGCAGTACTTC	TRBD2	16	TRBV7-9	TRBJ2-7	NA
CASSSRGTEQYF	TGTGCCAGCTCCTCTCGGGGGACCGAGCAGTACTTC	NA	12	TRBV18	TRBJ2-7	NA
CASSQKENRGARGYTF	TGTGCCAGCAGCCAGAAGGAAAACAGGGGAGCGCGTGGCTACACCTTC	TRBD1	16	TRBV4-2	TRBJ1-2	NA
CASSPGLASTDTQYF	TGTGCCAGCAGCCCCGGACTAGCAAGCACAGATACGCAGTATTTT	TRBD2	15	TRBV11-1	TRBJ2-3	NA
CASSSTGLAISTDTQYF	TGTGCCAGCAGCTCGACAGGACTAGCGATTAGCACAGATACGCAGTATTTT	TRBD2	17	TRBV5-8	TRBJ2-3	NA
CASSYSRGRPGYSYEQYF	TGTGCCAGCAGTTACTCGAGGGGGCGACCGGGGTACTCCTACGAGCAGTACTTC	TRBD1	18	TRBV6-2/TRBV6-3	TRBJ2-7	NA
CASSLTGQGPYEQYF	TGTGCCAGCAGCCTTACGGGACAGGGGCCCTACGAGCAGTACTTC	TRBD1	15	TRBV7-2	TRBJ2-7	NA
CASSYSKGQEETYNSPLHF	TGTGCCAGCAGTTACTCGAAGGGACAGGAAGAGACCTATAATTCACCCCTCCACTTT	TRBD1	19	TRBV6-2/TRBV6-3	TRBJ1-6	once
CASTPSGGAADTQYF	TGTGCCAGCACCCCTAGCGGGGGGGCCGCAGATACGCAGTATTTT	TRBD2	15	TRBV6-2/TRBV6-3	TRBJ2-3	NA
CASSQGTGFTEAFF	TGTGCCAGCAGCCAAGGGACAGGCTTCACTGAAGCTTTCTTT	TRBD1	14	TRBV3-1/TRBV3-2	TRBJ1-1	NA
CASSRGGQGETEAFF	TGTGCCAGCAGCCGAGGGGGACAGGGGGAGACTGAAGCTTTCTTT	TRBD1	15	TRBV28	TRBJ1-1	NA
CASSILGGDYGYTF	TGTGCCAGCAGCATCCTAGGGGGCGACTATGGCTACACCTTC	TRBD1	14	TRBV7-2	TRBJ1-2	few
CASSHFSGNSPLHF	TGTGCCAGCAGCCACTTTTCGGGTAATTCACCCCTCCACTTT	NA	14	TRBV4-2	TRBJ1-6	few
CASSQGMETQYF	TGTGCCAGCAGTCAGGGGATGGAGACCCAGTACTTC	NA	12	TRBV28	TRBJ2-5	NA
CSATRGGPYEQYF	TGCAGCGCCACGCGCGGGGGGCCTTACGAGCAGTACTTC	TRBD2	13	TRBV29-1	TRBJ2-7	NA
CASSPREPYEQYF	TGTGCCAGCTCACCGCGGGAGCCCTACGAGCAGTACTTC	TRBD2	13	TRBV18	TRBJ2-7	NA
CSVDLAGGTDTQYF	TGCAGCGTGGACCTAGCGGGAGGGACAGATACGCAGTATTTT	TRBD2	14	TRBV29-1	TRBJ2-3	NA
CAAGQGRAGELFF	TGTGCCGCGGGACAGGGGCGAGCCGGGGAGCTGTTTTTT	TRBD1	13	TRBV7-6	TRBJ2-2	NA
CASSPPGGVDTQYF	TGTGCCAGCTCACCCCCGGGAGGGGTAGATACGCAGTATTTT	TRBD2	14	TRBV18	TRBJ2-3	NA
CASSQQATVYEQYF	TGTGCCAGCAGCCAACAAGCGACTGTCTACGAGCAGTACTTC	NA	14	TRBV3-1/TRBV3-2	TRBJ2-7	NA
CASNPTNQPQHF	TGTGCCAGCAACCCCACTAATCAGCCCCAGCATTTT	NA	12	TRBV6-5	TRBJ1-5	NA
CSARSGDSNEKLFF	TGCAGCGCTCGCAGTGGGGACTCTAATGAAAAACTGTTTTTT	NA	14	TRBV29-1	TRBJ1-4	NA
CASSTRDTRGANVVYF	TGTGCCAGCAGCACCCGGGACACCCGAGGGGCGAATGTGGTGTATTTT	NA	16	TRBV7-2	TRBJ2-3	NA
CASSLKTGFYSPLHF	TGTGCCAGCAGTTTAAAGACAGGGTTCTACTCACCCCTCCACTTT	TRBD1	15	TRBV27	TRBJ1-6	once
CASSRRTGGASYEQYF	TGCGCCAGCAGCCGCCGGACAGGGGGCGCATCCTACGAGCAGTACTTC	TRBD1	16	TRBV5-1	TRBJ2-7	NA
CASSYGDSVSHEQFF	TGTGCCAGCAGTTACGGAGATTCCGTTTCCCATGAGCAGTTCTTC	NA	15	TRBV6-6	TRBJ2-1	few
CASSLASGVGLNTEAFF	TGTGCCAGCAGCTTAGCATCAGGGGTGGGGTTGAACACTGAAGCTTTCTTT	NA	17	TRBV7-9	TRBJ1-1	few
CASSPRGQGLLYEQYF	TGTGCCAGCAGTCCCCGTGGACAGGGACTCCTCTACGAGCAGTACTTC	TRBD1	16	TRBV28	TRBJ2-7	NA
CASSSPLRGFSCYEQYF	TGTGCCAGCAGCTCACCCTTAAGGGGTTTTAGCTGTTACGAGCAGTACTTC	NA	17	TRBV3-1/TRBV3-2	TRBJ2-7	NA
CASSFKGGGYSYEQYF	TGTGCCAGCAGCTTCAAAGGGGGAGGGTACTCCTACGAGCAGTACTTC	NA	16	TRBV7-9	TRBJ2-7	NA
CASSQDKGSRQGRTEAFF	TGCGCCAGCAGCCAAGATAAAGGAAGTAGACAGGGTAGGACTGAAGCTTTCTTT	TRBD1	18	TRBV4-3	TRBJ1-1	NA
CASSSRGPETQYF	TGTGCCAGCAGCTCCAGGGGGCCAGAGACCCAGTACTTC	TRBD1	13	TRBV7-9	TRBJ2-5	few
CASSESSGAVGEQFF	TGTGCCAGCAGTGAGTCTAGCGGGGCCGTGGGTGAGCAGTTCTTC	TRBD2	15	TRBV2	TRBJ2-1	NA
CASSMGQGAYEQYF	TGTGCCAGTAGTATGGGACAGGGGGCTTACGAGCAGTACTTC	TRBD1	14	TRBV19	TRBJ2-7	NA
CASTLQGYGYTF	TGTGCCAGTACCCTACAGGGCTATGGCTACACCTTC	NA	12	TRBV19	TRBJ1-2	few
CASSPKYEQYF	TGTGCCAGCAGTCCCAAATACGAGCAGTACTTC	NA	11	TRBV2	TRBJ2-7	NA
CASRSSPGQGTGELFF	TGTGCCAGCAGAAGCTCCCCGGGACAGGGAACCGGGGAGCTGTTTTTT	TRBD1	16	TRBV2	TRBJ2-2	few
CASNGLAGGHFTDTQYF	TGCGCCAGCAACGGACTAGCGGGGGGGCACTTCACAGATACGCAGTATTTT	TRBD2	17	TRBV5-1	TRBJ2-3	NA
CASSARVLSGNTIYF	TGTGCCAGCAGTGCCAGGGTCCTCTCTGGAAACACCATATATTTT	NA	15	TRBV25-1	TRBJ1-3	NA
CASSQEEGQGGNEQFF	TGTGCCAGCAGCCAAGAGGAGGGACAGGGGGGTAATGAGCAGTTCTTC	TRBD1	16	TRBV4-2	TRBJ2-1	NA
CASSKQGGYGYTF	TGTGCCAGCAGCAAACAGGGTGGCTATGGCTACACCTTC	NA	13	TRBV3-1/TRBV3-2	TRBJ1-2	NA
CASSLAQADVKYF	TGTGCCAGCAGCTTAGCGCAGGCAGACGTGAAGTACTTC	NA	13	TRBV7-9	TRBJ2-7	NA
CASSQDSGGYEQYF	TGCGCCAGCAGCCAAGATTCGGGTGGCTACGAGCAGTACTTC	NA	14	TRBV4-1	TRBJ2-7	NA
CSVVERGLTGELFF	TGCAGCGTTGTGGAAAGGGGGCTCACCGGGGAGCTGTTTTTT	TRBD1	14	TRBV29-1	TRBJ2-2	NA
CASSLGDRGGYTF	TGTGCCAGCAGCTTAGGCGACAGGGGAGGCTACACCTTC	TRBD1	13	TRBV7-9	TRBJ1-2	NA